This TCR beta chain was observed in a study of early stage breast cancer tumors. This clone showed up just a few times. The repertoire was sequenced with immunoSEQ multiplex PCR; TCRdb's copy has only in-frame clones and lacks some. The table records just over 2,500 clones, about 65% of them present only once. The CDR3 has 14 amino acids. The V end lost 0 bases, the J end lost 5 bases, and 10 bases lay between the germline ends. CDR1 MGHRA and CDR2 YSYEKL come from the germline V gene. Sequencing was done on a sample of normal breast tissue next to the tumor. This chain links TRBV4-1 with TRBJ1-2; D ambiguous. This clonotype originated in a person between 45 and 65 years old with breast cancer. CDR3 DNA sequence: TGCGCCAGCAGCCAAGATAGCGCGGGATATGGCTACACCTTC. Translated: CASSQDSAGYGYTF.